This T cell receptor (beta chain) was captured by sequencing in a study of blood T cell repertoires in COVID-19 (dated by TCRdb to the early 2020s). Regarding the study in general: Samples from collaborators originated in the United States, Italy and Spain and spanned both the acute and convalescent phases of COVID-19. Deeply sampled blood TCRbeta repertoires from subjects exposed to, actively infected with, or recovered from COVID-19 were included in the dataset. The repertoires were released in a freely available public database meant as a resource for research on the immune response to SARS-CoV-2. The material from the prospective study consisted of cDNA or gDNA derived from T cells, B-cell-depleted T cells, or PBMCs. Samples came from the ongoing ImmuneRACE study (first 160 participants) plus 1,254 subjects from 6 global collaborators. Sample metadata almost always included a de-identified subject ID, COVID-19 status, age in years and sex. Where HLA class I and class II types were available, the types were taken from metadata supplied by the sample provider, not from assay-based typing. Beyond this particular receptor, the publication reports: The amount of clinical and demographic metadata varied by source and participant and was provided uncurated.

In the prospective study, participants were roughly 18 to 100 years old, resided in 24 geographic areas of the United States, and were enrolled through a virtual design. Cohort assignment in the prospective study relied on participant-reported clinical history from a screening survey and a study questionnaire. Recovered participants in ImmuneRACE Cohort 3 were defined by two consecutive negative NP/OP PCR tests, clearance by a healthcare professional, or resolution of symptoms. In the prospective study, whole blood, serum and a nasopharyngeal or oropharyngeal swab were collected from each participant by mobile phlebotomists. Additional blood draws and questionnaires over an approximately 2-month period could optionally be provided by prospective study participants. Prospective study blood samples were shipped either frozen or at room temperature before DNA extraction. CDR3 length: 18 amino acids, cysteine to phenylalanine. Kept here is only the CDR3 DNA, which spans 54 bases and is read in frame from base 1. The V end gives up 3 bases and the J end 0 bases, leaving 13 bases in the junction not matched to a gene. Via the germline V gene, CDR1 is KGHSH and CDR2 LQKENI.

The immunoSEQ Assay, a bias-controlled multiplex PCR, was used to amplify TCRbeta CDR3 regions from genomic DNA. Under the source paper's analysis protocol: Within the assay, amplification of reference gene primers was used to estimate how many nucleated cells each sample contained. To quantify the absolute abundance of each unique TCRbeta CDR3 rearrangement, sequence reads were collapsed and filtered. Productive Simpson clonality was computed per sample as the square root of Simpson's diversity index over productive rearrangements. As stored in TCRdb, this immuneACCESS dataset retains in-frame rearrangements with V and J assigned. A fraction of the clones does not appear; measured against another copy, unresolved V genes explain less than half of the discrepancy, and the remainder lacks a known reason. V, J and clone size reflect that table, while D and trimming were determined from the DNA. A total of 360,000 or so clones appear in this sample, roughly 90% of them only once. 1.5% to 2% of the sample is held by the ten biggest clonotypes.

A note on this clone: The antigen this receptor binds is unknown. No per-base quality is available; no much larger clone lies one base away.

The sample comprised PBMCs or T cells enriched from blood (not recorded which). Recombination linked TRBV18 to TRBJ1-1; 7 bases in the junction line up with TRBD1. The origin of this receptor is a woman under 40 who had recovered from COVID-19. The bases are TGTGCCAGCTCACCCCAACCTCGACAGGGCTTCCTGAACACTGAAGCTTTCTTT. The translation is CASSPQPRQGFLNTEAFF.